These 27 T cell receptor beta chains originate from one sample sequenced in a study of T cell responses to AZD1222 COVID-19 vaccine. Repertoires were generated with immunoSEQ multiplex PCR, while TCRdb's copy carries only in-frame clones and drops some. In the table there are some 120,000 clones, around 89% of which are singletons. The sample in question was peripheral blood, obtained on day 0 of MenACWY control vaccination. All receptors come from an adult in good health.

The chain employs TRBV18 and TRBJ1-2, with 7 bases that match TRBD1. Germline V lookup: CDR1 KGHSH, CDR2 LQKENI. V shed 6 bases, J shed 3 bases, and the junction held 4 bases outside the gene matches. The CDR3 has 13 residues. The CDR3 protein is CASSTGTDYGYTF. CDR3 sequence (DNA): TGTGCCAGCTCTACCGGGACAGACTATGGCTACACCTTC.

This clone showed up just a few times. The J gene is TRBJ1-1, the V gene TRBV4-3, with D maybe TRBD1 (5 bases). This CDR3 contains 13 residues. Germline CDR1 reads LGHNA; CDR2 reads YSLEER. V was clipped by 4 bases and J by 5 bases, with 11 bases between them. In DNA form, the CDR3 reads TGCGCCAGCAGCCTAACGGGGGGGACTGAAGCTTTCTTT. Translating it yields CASSLTGGTEAFF.

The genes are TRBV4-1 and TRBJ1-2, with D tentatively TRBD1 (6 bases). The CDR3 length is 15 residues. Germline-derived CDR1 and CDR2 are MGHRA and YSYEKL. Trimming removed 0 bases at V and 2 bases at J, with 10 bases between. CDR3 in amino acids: CASSQDPGQNYGYTF. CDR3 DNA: TGCGCCAGCAGCCAAGACCCTGGACAGAACTATGGCTACACCTTC.

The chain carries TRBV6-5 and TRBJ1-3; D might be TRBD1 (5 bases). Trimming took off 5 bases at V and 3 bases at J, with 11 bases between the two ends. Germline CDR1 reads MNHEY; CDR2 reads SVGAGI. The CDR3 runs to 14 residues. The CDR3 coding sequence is TGTGCCAGCAGTCAGACAGACTTTGGAAACACCATATATTTT. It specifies CASSQTDFGNTIYF.

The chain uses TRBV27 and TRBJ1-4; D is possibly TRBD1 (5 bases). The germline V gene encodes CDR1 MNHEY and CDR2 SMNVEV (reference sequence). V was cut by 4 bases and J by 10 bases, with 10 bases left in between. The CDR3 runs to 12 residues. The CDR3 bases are TGTGCCAGCAGTTCCCCAGGGCCAAAACTGTTTTTT. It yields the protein CASSSPGPKLFF.

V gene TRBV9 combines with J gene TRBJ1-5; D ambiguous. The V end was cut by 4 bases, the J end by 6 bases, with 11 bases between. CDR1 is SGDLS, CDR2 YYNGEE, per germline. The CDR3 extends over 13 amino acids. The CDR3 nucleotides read TGTGCCAGCAGCTCAACCCCCTTTCAGCCCCAGCATTTT. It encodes CASSSTPFQPQHF.

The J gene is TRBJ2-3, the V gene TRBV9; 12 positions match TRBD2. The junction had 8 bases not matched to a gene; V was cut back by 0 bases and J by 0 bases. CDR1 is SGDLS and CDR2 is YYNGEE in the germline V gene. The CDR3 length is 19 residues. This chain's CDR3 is CASSVAVSTSGRSTDTQYF. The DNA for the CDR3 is TGTGCCAGCAGCGTAGCAGTTTCGACTAGCGGGAGAAGCACAGATACGCAGTATTTT.

CDR3 DNA sequence: TGTGCCAGCAGCCCCGGACAGCGTCAAGAGACCCAGTACTTC. Its protein product is CASSPGQRQETQYF. The V and J genes are TRBV5-4 and TRBJ2-5, with D possibly TRBD1 on 6 matching bases. CDR1 and CDR2 from the germline V gene are SGHNT and YYREEE (reference sequence). The V end was cut by 4 bases, the J end by 2 bases, with 12 bases between. The CDR3 is made up of 14 amino acids.

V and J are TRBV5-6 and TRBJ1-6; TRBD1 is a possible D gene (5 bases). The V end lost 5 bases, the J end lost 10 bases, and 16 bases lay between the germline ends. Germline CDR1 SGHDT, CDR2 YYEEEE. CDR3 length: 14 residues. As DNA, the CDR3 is TGTGCCAGCAGTAAGGGACGGCCCTCCTCACCCCTCCACTTT. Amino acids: CASSKGRPSSPLHF.

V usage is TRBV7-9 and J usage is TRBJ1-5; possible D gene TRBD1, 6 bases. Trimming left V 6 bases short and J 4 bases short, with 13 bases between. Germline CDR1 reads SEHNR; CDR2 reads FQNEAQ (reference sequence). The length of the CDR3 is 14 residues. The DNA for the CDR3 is TGTGCCAGCAGTCGGGGGACACCGAATCAGCCCCAGCATTTT. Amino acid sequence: CASSRGTPNQPQHF.

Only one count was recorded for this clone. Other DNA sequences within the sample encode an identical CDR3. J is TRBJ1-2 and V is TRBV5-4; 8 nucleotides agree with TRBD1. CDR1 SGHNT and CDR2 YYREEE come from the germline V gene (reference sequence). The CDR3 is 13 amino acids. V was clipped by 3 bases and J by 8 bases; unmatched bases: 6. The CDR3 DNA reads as TGTGCCAGCAGCTCAGGACAGGGAGGGGGCTACACCTTC. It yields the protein CASSSGQGGGYTF.

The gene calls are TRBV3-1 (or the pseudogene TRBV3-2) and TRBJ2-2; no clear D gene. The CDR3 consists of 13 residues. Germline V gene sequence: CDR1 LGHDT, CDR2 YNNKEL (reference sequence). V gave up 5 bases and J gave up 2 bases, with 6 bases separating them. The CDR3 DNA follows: TGTGCCAGCAGCTTTTATAACACCGGGGAGCTGTTTTTT. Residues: CASSFYNTGELFF.

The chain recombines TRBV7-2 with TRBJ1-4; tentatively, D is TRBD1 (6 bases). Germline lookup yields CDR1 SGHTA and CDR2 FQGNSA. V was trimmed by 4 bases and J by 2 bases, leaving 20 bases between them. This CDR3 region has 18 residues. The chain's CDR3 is CASSSIGSGHSTNEKLFF. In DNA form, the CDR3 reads TGTGCCAGCAGCTCAATCGGATCGGGACATTCGACTAATGAAAAACTGTTTTTT. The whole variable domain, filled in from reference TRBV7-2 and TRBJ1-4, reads GAGVSQSPSNKVTEKGKDVELRCDPISGHTALYWYRQSLGQGLEFLIYFQGNSAPDKSGLPSDRFSAERTGGSVSTLTIQRTQQEDSAVYLCASSSIGSGHSTNEKLFFGSGTQLSVL.

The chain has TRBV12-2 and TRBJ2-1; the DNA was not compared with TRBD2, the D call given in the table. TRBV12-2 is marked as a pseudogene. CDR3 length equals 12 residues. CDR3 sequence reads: CASRFGSSEQFF. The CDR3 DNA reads TGTGCAAGTCGCTTCGGGAGTAGTGAGCAGTTCTTC.

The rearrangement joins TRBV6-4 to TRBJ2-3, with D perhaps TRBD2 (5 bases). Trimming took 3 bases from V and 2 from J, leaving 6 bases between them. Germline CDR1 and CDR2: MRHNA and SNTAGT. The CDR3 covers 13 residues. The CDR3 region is CASSEGVTDTQYF. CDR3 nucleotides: TGTGCCAGCAGTGAGGGAGTCACAGATACGCAGTATTTT.

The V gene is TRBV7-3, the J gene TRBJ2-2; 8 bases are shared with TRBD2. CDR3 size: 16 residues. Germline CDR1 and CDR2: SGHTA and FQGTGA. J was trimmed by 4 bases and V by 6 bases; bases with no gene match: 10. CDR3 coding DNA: TGTGCCAGCAGTCAAGCGGGCGGGAGGTCCACCGGGGAGCTGTTTTTT. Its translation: CASSQAGGRSTGELFF.

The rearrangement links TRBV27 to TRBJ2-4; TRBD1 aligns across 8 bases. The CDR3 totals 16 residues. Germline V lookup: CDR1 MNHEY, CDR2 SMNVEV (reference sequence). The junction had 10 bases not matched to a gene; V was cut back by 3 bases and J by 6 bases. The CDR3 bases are TGTGCCAGCAGTTTTTCAGGAGCAGGGGGCTTAAACATTCAGTACTTC. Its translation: CASSFSGAGGLNIQYF.

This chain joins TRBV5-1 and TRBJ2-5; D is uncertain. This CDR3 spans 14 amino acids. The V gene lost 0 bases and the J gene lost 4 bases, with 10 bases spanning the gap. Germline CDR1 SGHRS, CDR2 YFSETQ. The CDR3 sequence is CASSLAPGAETQYF. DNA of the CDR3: TGCGCCAGCAGCTTGGCACCAGGCGCAGAGACCCAGTACTTC.

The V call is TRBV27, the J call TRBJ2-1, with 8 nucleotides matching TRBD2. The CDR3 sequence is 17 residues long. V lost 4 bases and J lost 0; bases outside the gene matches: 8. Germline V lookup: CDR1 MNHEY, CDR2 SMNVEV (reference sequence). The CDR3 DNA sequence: TGTGCCAGCAGTTCCCCGGGGGGGGTGAGCTCCTACAATGAGCAGTTCTTC. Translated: CASSSPGGVSSYNEQFF.

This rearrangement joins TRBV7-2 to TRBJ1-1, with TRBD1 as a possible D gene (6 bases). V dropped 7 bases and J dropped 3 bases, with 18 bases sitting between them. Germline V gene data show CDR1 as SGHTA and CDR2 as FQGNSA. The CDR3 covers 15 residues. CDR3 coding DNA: TGTGCCAGCAACCCCTTGGGGGCAACGGACACTGAAGCTTTCTTT. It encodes CASNPLGATDTEAFF. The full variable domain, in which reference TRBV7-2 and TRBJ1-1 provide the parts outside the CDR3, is GAGVSQSPSNKVTEKGKDVELRCDPISGHTALYWYRQSLGQGLEFLIYFQGNSAPDKSGLPSDRFSAERTGGSVSTLTIQRTQQEDSAVYLCASNPLGATDTEAFFGQGTRLTVV.

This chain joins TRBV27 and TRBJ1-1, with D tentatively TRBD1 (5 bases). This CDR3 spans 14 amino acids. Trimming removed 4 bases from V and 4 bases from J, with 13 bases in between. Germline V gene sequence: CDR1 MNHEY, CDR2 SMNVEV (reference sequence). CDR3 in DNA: TGTGCCAGCAGTTATCGACAGCCGAGCACTGAAGCTTTCTTT. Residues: CASSYRQPSTEAFF.

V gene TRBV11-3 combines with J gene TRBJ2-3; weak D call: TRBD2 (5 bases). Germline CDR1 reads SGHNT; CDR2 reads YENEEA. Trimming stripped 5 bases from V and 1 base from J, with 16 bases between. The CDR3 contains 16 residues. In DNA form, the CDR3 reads TGTGCCAGCAGCCCCCGAGGGAGATTCGGCACAGATACGCAGTATTTT. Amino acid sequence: CASSPRGRFGTDTQYF.

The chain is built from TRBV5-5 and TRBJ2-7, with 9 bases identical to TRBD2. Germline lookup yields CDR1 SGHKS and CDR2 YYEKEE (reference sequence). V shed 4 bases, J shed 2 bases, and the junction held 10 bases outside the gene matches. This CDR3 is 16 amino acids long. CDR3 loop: CASSPLGLAFTYEQYF. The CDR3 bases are TGTGCCAGCAGCCCACTCGGACTAGCGTTCACCTACGAGCAGTACTTC.

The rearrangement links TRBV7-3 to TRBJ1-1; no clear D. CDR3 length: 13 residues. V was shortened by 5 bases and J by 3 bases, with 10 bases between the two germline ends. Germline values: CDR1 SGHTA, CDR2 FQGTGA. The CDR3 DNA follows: TGTGCCAGCAGCACCGGCCAGGACACTGAAGCTTTCTTT. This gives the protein CASSTGQDTEAFF.

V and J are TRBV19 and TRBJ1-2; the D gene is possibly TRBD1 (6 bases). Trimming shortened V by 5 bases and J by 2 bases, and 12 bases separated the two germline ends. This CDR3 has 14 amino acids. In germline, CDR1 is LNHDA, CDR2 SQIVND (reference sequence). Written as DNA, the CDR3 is TGTGCCAGTAGTGGATACAGGGAGAACTATGGCTACACCTTC. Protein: CASSGYRENYGYTF.

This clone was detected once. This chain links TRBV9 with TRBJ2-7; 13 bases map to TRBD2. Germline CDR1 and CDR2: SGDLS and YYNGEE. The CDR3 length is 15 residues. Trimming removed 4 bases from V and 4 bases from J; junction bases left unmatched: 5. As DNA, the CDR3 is TGTGCCAGCAGCAAGGGACTAGCGGGACTTTACGAGCAGTACTTC. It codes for CASSKGLAGLYEQYF.

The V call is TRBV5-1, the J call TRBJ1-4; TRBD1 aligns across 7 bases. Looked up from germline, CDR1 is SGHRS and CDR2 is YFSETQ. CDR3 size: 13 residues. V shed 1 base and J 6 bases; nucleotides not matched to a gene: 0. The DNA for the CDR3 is TGCGCCAGCAGCTTGACAGGGGATGAAAAACTGTTTTTT. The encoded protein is CASSLTGDEKLFF.